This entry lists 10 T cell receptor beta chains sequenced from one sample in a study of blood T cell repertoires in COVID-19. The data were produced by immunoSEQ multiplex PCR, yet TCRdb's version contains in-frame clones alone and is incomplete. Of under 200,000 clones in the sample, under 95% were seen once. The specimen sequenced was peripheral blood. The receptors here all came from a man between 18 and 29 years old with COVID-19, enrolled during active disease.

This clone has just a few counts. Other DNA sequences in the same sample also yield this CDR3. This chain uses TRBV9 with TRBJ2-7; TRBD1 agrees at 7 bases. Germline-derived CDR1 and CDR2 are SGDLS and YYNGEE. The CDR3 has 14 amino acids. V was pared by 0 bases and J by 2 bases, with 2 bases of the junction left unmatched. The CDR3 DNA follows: TGTGCCAGCAGCGTAGGGCAGGGGGCCTACGAGCAGTACTTC. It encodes CASSVGQGAYEQYF.

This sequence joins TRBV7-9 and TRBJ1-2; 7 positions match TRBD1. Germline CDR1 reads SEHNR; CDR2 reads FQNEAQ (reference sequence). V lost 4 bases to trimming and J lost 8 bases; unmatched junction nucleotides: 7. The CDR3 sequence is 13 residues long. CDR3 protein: CASSSRGSGGYTF. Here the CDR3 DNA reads TGTGCCAGCAGCTCCAGGGGGTCAGGAGGCTACACCTTC.

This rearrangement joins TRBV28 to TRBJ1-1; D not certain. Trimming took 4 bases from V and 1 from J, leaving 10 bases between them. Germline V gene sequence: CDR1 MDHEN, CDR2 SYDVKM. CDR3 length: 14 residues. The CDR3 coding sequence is TGTGCCAGCAGTTCCAGGTACTGGAACACTGAAGCTTTCTTT. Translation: CASSSRYWNTEAFF.

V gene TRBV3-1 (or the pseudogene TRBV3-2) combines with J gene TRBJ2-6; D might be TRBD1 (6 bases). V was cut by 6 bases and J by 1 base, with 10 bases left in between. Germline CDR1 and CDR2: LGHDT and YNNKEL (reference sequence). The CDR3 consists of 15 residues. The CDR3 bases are TGTGCCAGCAGTCGCGACAGGTCTGGGGCCAACGTCCTGACTTTC. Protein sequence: CASSRDRSGANVLTF.

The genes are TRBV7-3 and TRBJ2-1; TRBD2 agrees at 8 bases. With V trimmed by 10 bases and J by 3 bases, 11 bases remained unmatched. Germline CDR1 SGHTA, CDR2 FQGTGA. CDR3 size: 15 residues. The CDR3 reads CATSMTGGFYNEQFF. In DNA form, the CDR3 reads TGTGCCACCTCCATGACGGGAGGGTTCTACAATGAGCAGTTCTTC.

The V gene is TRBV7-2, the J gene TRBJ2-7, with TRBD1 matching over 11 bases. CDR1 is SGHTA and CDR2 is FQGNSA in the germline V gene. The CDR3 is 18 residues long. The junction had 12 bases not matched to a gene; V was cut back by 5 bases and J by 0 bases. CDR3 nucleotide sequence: TGTGCCAGCAGCCGGGACAGGGGGAGGAGGGAGGGCTCCTACGAGCAGTACTTC. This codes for CASSRDRGRREGSYEQYF.

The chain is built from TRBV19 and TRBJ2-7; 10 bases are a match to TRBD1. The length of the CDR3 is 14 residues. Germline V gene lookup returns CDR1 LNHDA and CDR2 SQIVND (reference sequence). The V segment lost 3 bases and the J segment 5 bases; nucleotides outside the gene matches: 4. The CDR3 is CASSITGTGDEQYF. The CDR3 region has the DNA TGTGCCAGTAGTATTACCGGGACAGGGGACGAGCAGTACTTC.

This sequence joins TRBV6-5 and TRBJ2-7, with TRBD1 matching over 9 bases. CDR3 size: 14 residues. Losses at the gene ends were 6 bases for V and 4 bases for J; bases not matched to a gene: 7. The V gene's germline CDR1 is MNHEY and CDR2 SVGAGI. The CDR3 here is CASSRDRVRYEQYF. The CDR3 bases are TGTGCCAGCAGCCGGGACAGGGTACGGTACGAGCAGTACTTC.

In DNA form, the CDR3 reads TGTGCCAGCAGCCCCGGGCGGGGGCATACTGAAGCTTTCTTT. Protein: CASSPGRGHTEAFF. The chain couples TRBV5-6 to TRBJ1-1; D possibly corresponds to TRBD1 (6 bases). Germline V gene lookup returns CDR1 SGHDT and CDR2 YYEEEE. This CDR3 has 14 residues. V dropped 4 bases and J dropped 5 bases, with 15 bases sitting between them.

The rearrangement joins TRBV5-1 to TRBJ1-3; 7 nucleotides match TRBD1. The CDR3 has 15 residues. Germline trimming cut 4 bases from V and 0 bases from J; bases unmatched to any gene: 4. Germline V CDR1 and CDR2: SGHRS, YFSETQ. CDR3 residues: CASSRDRVSGNTIYF. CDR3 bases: TGCGCCAGCAGCCGGGACAGAGTCTCTGGAAACACCATATATTTT.